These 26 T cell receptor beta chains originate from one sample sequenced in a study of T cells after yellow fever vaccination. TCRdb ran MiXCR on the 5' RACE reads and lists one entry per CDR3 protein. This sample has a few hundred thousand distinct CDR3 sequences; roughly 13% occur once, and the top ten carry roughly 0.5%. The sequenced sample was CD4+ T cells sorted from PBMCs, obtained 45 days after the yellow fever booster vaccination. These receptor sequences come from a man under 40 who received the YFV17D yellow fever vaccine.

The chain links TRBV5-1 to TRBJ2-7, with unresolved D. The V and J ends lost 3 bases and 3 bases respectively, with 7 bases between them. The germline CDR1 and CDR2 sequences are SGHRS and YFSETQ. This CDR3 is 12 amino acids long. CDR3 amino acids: CASSSAFYEQYF. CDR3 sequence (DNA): TGCGCCAGCAGCTCCGCATTCTACGAGCAGTACTTC.

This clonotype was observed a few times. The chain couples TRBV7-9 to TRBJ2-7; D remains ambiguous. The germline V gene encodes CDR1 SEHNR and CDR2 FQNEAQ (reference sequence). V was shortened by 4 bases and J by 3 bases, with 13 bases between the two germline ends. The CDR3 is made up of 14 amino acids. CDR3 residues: CASSSRTEYYEQYF. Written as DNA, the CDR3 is TGTGCCAGCAGCTCTCGGACGGAATACTACGAGCAGTACTTC.

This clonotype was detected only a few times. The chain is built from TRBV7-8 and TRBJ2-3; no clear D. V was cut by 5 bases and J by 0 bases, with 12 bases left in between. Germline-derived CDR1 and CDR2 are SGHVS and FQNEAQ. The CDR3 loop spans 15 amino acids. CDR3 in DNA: TGTGCCAGCAGCATACAGACCGGGAGCACAGATACGCAGTATTTT. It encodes CASSIQTGSTDTQYF.

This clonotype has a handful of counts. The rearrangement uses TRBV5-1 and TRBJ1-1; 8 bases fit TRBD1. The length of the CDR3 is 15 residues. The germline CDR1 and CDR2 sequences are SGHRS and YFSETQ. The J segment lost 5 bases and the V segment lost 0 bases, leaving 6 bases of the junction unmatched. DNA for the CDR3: TGCGCCAGCAGCTTGGTAGGACAGGGAGGTACTGAAGCTTTCTTT. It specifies CASSLVGQGGTEAFF.

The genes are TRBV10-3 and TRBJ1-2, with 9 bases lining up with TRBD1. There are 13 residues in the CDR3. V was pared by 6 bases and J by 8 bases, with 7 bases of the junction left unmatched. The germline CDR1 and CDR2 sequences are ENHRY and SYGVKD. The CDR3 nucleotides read TGTGCCATCAGGGCCGGGACAGGGTCCGGCTACACCTTC. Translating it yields CAIRAGTGSGYTF.

DNA of the CDR3: TGTGCCAGCAGCAGACAGGCCGGGGGGGTGAATGAGCAGTTCTTC. Translating gives CASSRQAGGVNEQFF. The chain combines TRBV7-2 with TRBJ2-1; 8 bases match TRBD2. J was trimmed by 7 bases and V by 5 bases; bases with no gene match: 10. Germline CDR1 SGHTA, CDR2 FQGNSA. This CDR3 is 15 amino acids long.

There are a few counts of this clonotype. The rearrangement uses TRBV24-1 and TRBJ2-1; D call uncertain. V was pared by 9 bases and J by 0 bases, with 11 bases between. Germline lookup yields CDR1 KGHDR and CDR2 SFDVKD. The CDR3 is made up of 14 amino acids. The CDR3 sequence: CATQPSSSYNEQFF. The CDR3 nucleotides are TGTGCCACCCAACCCAGTTCCTCCTACAATGAGCAGTTCTTC.

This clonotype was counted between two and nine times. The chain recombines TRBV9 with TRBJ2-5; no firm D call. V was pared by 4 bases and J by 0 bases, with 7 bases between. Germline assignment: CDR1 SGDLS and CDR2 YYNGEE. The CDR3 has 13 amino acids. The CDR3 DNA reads TGTGCCAGCAGCTCCCACAACCAAGAGACCCAGTACTTC. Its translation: CASSSHNQETQYF. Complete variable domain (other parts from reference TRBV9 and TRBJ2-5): DSGVTQTPKHLITATGQRVTLRCSPRSGDLSVYWYQQSLDQGLQFLIQYYNGEERAKGNILERFSAQQFPDLHSELNLSSLELGDSALYFCASSSHNQETQYFGPGTRLLVL.

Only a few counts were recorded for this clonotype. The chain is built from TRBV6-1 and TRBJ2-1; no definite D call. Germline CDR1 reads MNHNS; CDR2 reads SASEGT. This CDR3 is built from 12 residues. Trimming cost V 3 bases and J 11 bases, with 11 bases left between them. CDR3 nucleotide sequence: TGTGCCAGCAGTGACGGAGAGGCAAAGCAGTTCTTC. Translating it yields CASSDGEAKQFF.

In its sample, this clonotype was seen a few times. The CDR3 coding sequence is TGTGCCATCAGTGAGTCGAATAGGGACACTCACACTGAAGCTTTCTTT. This translates into CAISESNRDTHTEAFF. The rearrangement joins TRBV10-3 to TRBJ1-1, with D perhaps TRBD1 (6 bases). The length of the CDR3 is 16 residues. The V gene lost 0 bases and the J gene lost 3 bases, with 14 bases spanning the gap. CDR1 is ENHRY, CDR2 SYGVKD, per germline.

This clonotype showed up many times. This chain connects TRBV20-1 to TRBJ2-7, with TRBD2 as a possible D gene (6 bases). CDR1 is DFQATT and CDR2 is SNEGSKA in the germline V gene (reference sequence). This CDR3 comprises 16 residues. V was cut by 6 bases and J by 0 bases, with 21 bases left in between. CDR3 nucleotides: TGCAGTGCCACTCCAACCCCTTCGCGGGGCTCCTACGAGCAGTACTTC. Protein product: CSATPTPSRGSYEQYF.

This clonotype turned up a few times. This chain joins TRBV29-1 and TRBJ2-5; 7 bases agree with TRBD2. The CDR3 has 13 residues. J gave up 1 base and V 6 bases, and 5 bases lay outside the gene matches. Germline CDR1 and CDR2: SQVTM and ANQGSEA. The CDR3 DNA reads TGCAGCGTCCGGTCTAGCGGCCAAGAGACCCAGTACTTC. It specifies CSVRSSGQETQYF.

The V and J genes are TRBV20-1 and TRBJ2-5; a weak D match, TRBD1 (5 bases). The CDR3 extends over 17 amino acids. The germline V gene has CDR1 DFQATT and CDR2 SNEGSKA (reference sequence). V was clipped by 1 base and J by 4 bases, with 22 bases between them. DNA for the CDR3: TGCAGTGCTAGAGCCTCCCTACAGGTCTTAAGGGTAGAGACCCAGTACTTC. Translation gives CSARASLQVLRVETQYF.

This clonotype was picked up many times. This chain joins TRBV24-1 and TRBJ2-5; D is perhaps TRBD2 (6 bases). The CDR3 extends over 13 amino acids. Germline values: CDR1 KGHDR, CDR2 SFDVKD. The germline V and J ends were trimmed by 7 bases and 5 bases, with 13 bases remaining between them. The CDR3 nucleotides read TGTGCCACCAGCCGCTCGGGGGTCGAGACCCAGTACTTC. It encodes CATSRSGVETQYF.

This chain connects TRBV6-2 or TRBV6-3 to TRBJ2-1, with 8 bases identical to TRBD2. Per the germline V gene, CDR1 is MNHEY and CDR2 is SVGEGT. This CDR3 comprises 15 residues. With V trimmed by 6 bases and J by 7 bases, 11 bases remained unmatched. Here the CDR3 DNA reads TGTGCCAGCAGCCCGAGCGGGAGATCTAGGAATGAGCAGTTCTTC. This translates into CASSPSGRSRNEQFF.

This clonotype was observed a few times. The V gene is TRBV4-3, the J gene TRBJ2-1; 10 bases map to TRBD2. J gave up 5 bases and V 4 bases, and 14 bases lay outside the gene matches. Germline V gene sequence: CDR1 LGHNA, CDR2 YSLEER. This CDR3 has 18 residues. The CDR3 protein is CASSRLGGRTSGHNEQFF. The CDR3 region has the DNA TGCGCCAGCAGCCGGCTAGGCGGGCGGACTAGCGGTCACAATGAGCAGTTCTTC.

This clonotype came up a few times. In DNA form, the CDR3 reads TGTGCCACCGCGAGGGGGGAGCAAGAGACCCAGTACTTC. Encoded protein: CATARGEQETQYF. The chain links TRBV10-3 to TRBJ2-5; the D call may be TRBD1 or TRBD2 (6 bases each). Deletions cut 10 bases from V and 2 bases from J, with 14 bases between. This CDR3 comprises 13 residues. Germline CDR1 ENHRY, CDR2 SYGVKD.

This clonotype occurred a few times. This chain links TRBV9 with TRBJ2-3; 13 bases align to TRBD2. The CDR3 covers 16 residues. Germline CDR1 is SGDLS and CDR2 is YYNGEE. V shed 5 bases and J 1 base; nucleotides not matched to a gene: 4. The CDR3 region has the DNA TGTGCCAGCAGAAGGACTAGCGGGGGTGGCACAGATACGCAGTATTTT. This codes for CASRRTSGGGTDTQYF. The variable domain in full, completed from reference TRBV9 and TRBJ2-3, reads DSGVTQTPKHLITATGQRVTLRCSPRSGDLSVYWYQQSLDQGLQFLIQYYNGEERAKGNILERFSAQQFPDLHSELNLSSLELGDSALYFCASRRTSGGGTDTQYFGPGTRLTVL.

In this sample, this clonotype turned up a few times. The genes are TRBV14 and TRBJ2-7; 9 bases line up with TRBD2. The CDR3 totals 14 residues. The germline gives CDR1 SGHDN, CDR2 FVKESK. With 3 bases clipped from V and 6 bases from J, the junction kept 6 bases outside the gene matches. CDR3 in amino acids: CASSQAGTSSEQYF. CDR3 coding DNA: TGTGCCAGCAGCCAGGCCGGGACTAGCAGCGAGCAGTACTTC.

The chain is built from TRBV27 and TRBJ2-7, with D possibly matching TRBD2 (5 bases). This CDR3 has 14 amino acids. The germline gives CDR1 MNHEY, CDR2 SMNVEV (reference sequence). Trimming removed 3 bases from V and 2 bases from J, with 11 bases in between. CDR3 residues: CASSLRGWAYEQYF. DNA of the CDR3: TGTGCCAGCAGTTTGAGAGGGTGGGCCTACGAGCAGTACTTC.

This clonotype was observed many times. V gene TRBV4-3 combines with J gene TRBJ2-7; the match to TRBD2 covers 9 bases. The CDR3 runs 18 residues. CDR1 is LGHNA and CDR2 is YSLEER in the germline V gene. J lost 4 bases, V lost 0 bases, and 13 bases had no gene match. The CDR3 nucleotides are TGCGCCAGCAGCCAAGATGCTGGGGCGATAAGCGGGAGGTACGAGCAGTACTTC. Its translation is CASSQDAGAISGRYEQYF.

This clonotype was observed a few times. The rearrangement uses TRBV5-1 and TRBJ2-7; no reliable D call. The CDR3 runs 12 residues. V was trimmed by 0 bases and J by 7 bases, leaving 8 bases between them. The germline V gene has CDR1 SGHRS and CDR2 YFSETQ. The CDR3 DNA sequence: TGCGCCAGCAGCTTGGTAGGGCGGGAGCAGTACTTC. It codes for CASSLVGREQYF.

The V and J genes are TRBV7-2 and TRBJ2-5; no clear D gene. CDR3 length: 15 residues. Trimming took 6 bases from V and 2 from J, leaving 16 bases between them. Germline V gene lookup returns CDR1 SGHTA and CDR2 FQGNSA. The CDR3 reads CASSNQALGQETQYF. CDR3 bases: TGTGCCAGCAGTAATCAGGCACTGGGGCAAGAGACCCAGTACTTC.

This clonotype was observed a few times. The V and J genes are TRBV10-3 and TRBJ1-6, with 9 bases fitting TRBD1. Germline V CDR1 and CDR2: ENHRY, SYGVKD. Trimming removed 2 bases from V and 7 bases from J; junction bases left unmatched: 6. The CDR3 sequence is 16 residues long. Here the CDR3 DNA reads TGTGCCATCAGTGAGCCCTCCGGGACAGGGAATTCACCCCTCCACTTT. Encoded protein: CAISEPSGTGNSPLHF.

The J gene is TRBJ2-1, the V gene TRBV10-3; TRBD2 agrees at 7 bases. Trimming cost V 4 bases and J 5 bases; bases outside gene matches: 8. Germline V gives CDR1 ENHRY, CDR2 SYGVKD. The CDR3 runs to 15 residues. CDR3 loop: CAISVLMGGDNEQFF. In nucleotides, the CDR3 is TGTGCCATCAGTGTATTGATGGGGGGGGACAATGAGCAGTTCTTC.

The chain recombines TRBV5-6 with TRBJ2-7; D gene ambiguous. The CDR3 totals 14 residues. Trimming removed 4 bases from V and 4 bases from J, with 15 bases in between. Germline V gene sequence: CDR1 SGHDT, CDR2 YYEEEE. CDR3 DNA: TGTGCCAGCAGCCGGCTGACACTTGTATACGAGCAGTACTTC. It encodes CASSRLTLVYEQYF.